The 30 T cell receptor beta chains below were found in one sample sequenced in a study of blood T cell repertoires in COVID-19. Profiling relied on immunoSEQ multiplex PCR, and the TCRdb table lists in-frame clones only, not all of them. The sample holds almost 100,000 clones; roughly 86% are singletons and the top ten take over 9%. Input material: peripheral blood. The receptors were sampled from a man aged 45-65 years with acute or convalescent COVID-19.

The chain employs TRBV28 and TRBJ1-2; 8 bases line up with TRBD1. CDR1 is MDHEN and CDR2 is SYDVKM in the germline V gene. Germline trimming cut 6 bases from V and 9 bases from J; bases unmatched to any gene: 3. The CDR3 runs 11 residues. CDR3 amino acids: CASRDRESYTF. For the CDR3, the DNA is TGTGCCAGCAGGGACAGGGAAAGCTACACCTTC.

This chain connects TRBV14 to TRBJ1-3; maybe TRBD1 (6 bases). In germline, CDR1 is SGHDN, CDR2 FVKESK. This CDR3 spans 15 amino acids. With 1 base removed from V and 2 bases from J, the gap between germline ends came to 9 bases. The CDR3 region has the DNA TGTGCCAGCAGCCAAGGGTGGACAGCTGGAAACACCATATATTTT. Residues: CASSQGWTAGNTIYF.

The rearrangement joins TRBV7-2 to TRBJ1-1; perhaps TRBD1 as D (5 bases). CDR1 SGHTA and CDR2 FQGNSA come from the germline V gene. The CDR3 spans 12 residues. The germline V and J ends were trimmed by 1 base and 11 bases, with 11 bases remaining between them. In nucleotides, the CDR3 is TGTGCCAGCAGCTTAGGGGGGGAAATGGCTTTCTTT. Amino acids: CASSLGGEMAFF. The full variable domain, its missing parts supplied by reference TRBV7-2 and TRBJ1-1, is GAGVSQSPSNKVTEKGKDVELRCDPISGHTALYWYRQSLGQGLEFLIYFQGNSAPDKSGLPSDRFSAERTGGSVSTLTIQRTQQEDSAVYLCASSLGGEMAFFGQGTRLTVV.

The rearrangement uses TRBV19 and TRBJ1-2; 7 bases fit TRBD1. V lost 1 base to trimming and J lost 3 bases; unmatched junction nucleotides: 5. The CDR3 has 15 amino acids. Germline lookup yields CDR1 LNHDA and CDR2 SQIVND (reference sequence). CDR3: CASSIVRGADYGYTF. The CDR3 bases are TGTGCCAGTAGTATAGTCAGGGGGGCGGACTATGGCTACACCTTC. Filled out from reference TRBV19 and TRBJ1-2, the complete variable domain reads DGGITQSPKYLFRKEGQNVTLSCEQNLNHDAMYWYRQDPGQGLRLIYYSQIVNDFQKGDIAEGYSVSREKKESFPLTVTSAQKNPTAFYLCASSIVRGADYGYTFGSGTRLTVV.

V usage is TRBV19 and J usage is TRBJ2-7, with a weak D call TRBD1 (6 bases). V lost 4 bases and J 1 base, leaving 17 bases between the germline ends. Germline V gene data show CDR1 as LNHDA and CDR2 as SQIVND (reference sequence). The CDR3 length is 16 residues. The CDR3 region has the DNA TGTGCCAGTAGTACAGTTCATGGGGGCCGATCCTACGAGCAGTACTTC. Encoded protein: CASSTVHGGRSYEQYF.

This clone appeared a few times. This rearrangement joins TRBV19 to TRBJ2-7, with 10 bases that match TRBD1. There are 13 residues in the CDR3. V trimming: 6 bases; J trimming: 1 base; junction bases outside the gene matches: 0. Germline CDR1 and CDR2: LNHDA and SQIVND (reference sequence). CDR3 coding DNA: TGTGCCAGTAGGGGACAGGGGTCCTACGAGCAGTACTTC. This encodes CASRGQGSYEQYF. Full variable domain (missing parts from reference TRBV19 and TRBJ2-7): DGGITQSPKYLFRKEGQNVTLSCEQNLNHDAMYWYRQDPGQGLRLIYYSQIVNDFQKGDIAEGYSVSREKKESFPLTVTSAQKNPTAFYLCASRGQGSYEQYFGPGTRLTVT.

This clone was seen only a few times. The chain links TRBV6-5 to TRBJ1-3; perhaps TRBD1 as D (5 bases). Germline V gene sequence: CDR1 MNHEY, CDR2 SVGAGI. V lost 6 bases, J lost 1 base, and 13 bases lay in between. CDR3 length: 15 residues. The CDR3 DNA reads TGTGCCAGCAGGGAGGGACTCTCTTCTGGAAACACCATATATTTT. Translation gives CASREGLSSGNTIYF.

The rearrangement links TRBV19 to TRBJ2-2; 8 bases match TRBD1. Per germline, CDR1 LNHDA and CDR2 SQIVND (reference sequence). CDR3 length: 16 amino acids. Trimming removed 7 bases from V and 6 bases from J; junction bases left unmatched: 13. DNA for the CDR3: TGTGCCAGTACCGCTAAGAGGACAGGGTACCCCGGGGAGCTGTTTTTT. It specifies CASTAKRTGYPGELFF.

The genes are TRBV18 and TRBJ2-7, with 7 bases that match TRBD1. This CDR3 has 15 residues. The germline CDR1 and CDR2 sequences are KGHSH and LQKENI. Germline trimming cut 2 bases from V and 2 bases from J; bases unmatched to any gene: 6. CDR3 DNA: TGTGCCAGCTCACCATTGGGACAGCAACCCTACGAGCAGTACTTC. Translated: CASSPLGQQPYEQYF.

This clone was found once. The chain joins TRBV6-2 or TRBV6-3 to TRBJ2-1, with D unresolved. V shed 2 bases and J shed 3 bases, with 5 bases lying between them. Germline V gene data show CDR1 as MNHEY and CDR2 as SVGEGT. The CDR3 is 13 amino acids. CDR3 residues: CASSYGRYNEQFF. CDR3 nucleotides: TGTGCCAGCAGTTACGGCCGCTACAATGAGCAGTTCTTC.

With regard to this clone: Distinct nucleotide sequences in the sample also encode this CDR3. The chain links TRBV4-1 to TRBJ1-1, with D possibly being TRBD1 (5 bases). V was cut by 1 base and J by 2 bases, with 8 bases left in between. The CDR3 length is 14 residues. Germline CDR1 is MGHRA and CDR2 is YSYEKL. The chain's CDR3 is CASSQVGGNTEAFF. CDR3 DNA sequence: TGCGCCAGCAGCCAAGTGGGGGGAAACACTGAAGCTTTCTTT.

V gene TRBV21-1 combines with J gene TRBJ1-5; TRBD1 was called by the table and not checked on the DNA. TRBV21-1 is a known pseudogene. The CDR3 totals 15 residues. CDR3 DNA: TGTGCCAGCAGCAAGGAGATTAGGGGGCAGGAGCCCCAGCATTTT. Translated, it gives CASSKEIRGQEPQHF.

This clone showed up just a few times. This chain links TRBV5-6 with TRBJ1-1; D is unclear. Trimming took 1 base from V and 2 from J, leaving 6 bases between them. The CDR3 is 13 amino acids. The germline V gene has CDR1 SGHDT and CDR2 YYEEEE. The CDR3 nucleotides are TGTGCCAGCAGCTTGATGGCTAACACTGAAGCTTTCTTT. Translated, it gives CASSLMANTEAFF.

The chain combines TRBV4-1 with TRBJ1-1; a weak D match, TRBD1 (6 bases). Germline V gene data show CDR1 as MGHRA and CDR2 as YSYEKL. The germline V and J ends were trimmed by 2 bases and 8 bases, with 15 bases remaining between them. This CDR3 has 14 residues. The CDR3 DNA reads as TGCGCCAGCAGCCAACCGACACAGGGCCCAGAAGCTTTCTTT. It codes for CASSQPTQGPEAFF.

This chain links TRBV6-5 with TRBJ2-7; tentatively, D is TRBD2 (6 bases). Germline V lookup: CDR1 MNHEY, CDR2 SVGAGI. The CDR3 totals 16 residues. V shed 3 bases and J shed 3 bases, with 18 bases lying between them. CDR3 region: CASSYISGGRGYEQYF. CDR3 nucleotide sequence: TGTGCCAGCAGTTATATTTCCGGGGGAAGGGGCTACGAGCAGTACTTC.

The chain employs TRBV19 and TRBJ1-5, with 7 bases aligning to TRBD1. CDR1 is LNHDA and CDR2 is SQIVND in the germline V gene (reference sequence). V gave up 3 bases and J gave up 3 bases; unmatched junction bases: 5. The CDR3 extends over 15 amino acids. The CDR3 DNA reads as TGTGCCAGTAGTATGACAGGGAGCCTCAATCAGCCCCAGCATTTT. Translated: CASSMTGSLNQPQHF.

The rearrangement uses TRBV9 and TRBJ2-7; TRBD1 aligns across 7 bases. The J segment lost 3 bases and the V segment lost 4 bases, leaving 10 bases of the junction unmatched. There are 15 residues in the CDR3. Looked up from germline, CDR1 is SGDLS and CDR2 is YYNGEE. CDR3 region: CASSSQTGVFYEQYF. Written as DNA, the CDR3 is TGTGCCAGCAGCTCTCAAACAGGGGTCTTCTACGAGCAGTACTTC.

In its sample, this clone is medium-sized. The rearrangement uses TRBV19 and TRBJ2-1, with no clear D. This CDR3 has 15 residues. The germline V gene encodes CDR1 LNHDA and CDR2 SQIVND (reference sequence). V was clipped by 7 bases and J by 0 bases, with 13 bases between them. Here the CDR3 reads CASNEASSSYNEQFF. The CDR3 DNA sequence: TGTGCCAGTAACGAGGCTAGTAGCTCCTACAATGAGCAGTTCTTC.

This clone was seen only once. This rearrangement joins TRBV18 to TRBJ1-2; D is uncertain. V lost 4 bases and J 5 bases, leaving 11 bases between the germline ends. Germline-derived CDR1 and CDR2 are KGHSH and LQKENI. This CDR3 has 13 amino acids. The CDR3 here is CASSRAAFYGYTF. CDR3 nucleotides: TGTGCCAGCTCACGGGCAGCCTTTTATGGCTACACCTTC.

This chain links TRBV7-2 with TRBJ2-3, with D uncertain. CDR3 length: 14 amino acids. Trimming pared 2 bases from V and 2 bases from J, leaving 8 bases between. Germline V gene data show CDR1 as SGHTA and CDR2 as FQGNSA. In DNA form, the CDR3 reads TGTGCCAGCAGCTTATTCCAGGTCACAGATACGCAGTATTTT. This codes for CASSLFQVTDTQYF.

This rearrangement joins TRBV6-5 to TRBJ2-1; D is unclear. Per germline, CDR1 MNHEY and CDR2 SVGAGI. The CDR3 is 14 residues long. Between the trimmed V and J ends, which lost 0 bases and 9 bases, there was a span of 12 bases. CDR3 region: CASSYSRTRLEQFF. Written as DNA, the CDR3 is TGTGCCAGCAGTTACTCCAGAACCCGCCTTGAGCAGTTCTTC.

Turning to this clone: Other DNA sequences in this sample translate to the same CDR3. The CDR3 region is CASSLPGLEYNEQFF. CDR3 nucleotide sequence: TGTGCCAGCAGCTTACCGGGACTAGAATACAATGAGCAGTTCTTC. J is TRBJ2-1 and V is TRBV7-6; TRBD2 agrees at 8 bases. Germline trimming cut 2 bases from V and 4 bases from J; bases unmatched to any gene: 4. This CDR3 has 15 amino acids. Germline V CDR1 and CDR2: SGHVS, FNYEAQ.

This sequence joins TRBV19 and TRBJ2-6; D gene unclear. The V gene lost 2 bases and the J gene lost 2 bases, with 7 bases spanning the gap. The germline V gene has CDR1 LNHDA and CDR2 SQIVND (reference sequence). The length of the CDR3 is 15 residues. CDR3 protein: CASSIISTGANVLTF. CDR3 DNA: TGTGCCAGTAGTATAATTTCCACTGGGGCCAACGTCCTGACTTTC.

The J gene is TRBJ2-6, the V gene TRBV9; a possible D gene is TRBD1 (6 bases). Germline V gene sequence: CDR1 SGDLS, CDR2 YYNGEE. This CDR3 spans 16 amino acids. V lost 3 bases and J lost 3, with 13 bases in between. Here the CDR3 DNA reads TGTGCCAGCAGCGCGTACGAGGGGGTTGGGGCCAACGTCCTGACTTTC. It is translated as CASSAYEGVGANVLTF.

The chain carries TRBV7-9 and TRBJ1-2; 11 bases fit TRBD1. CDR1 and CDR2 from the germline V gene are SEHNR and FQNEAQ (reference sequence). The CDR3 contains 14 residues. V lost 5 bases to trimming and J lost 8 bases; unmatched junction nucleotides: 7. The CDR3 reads CASSMDRGPVGYTF. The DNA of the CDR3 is TGTGCCAGCAGCATGGACAGGGGGCCTGTGGGCTACACCTTC.

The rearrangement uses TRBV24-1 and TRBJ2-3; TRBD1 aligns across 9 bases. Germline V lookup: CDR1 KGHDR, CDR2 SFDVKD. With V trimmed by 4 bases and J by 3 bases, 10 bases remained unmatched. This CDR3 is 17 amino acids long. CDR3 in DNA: TGTGCCACCAGTGACCCCGCCGACAGGGGGGGGACAGATACGCAGTATTTT. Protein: CATSDPADRGGTDTQYF.

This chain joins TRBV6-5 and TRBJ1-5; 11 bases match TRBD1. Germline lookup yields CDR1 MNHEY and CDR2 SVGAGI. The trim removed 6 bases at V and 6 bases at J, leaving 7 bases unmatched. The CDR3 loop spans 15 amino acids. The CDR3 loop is CASSVGTGGSQPQHF. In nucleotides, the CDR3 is TGTGCCAGCAGCGTTGGGACAGGGGGATCTCAGCCCCAGCATTTT.

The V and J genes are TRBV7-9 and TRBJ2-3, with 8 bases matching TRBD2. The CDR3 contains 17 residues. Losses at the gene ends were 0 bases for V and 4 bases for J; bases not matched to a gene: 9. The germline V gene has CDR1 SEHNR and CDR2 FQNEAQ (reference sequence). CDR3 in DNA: TGTGCCAGCAGCTTAGCGTGGACTAGCTCCCTCGCAGATACGCAGTATTTT. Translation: CASSLAWTSSLADTQYF.

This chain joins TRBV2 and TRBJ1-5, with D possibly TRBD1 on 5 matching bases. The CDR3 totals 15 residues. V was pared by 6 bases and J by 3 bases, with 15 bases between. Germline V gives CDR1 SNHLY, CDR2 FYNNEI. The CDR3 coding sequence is TGTGCCAGCAGCGGGGGACCCAGTTTCAATCAGCCCCAGCATTTT. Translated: CASSGGPSFNQPQHF.

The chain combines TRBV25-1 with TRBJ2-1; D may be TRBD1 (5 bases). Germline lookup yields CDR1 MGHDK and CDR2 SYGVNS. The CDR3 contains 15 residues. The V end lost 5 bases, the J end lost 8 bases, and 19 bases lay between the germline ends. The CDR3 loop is CASSRQWGGPDEQFF. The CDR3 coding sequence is TGTGCCAGCAGTCGACAGTGGGGTGGTCCAGATGAGCAGTTCTTC.